These T cell receptor beta chains were read from a single sample in a study of cytomegalovirus exposure and HLA in healthy donors. Data came from immunoSEQ multiplex PCR; TCRdb stores just in-frame clones and leaves some out. The sample records about 190,000 clones, almost 80% being singletons. Sequenced material: PBMCs. These receptors all come from a woman aged 18-30 years in good health and CMV-seronegative. Both conserved end residues are part of each CDR3. A D gene is named only where the DNA matches it firmly. Not all rows give a size; the values are once, few, many and, for expanded clones, a class.

>TRBJ2-1|TRBV30|.|.
CAWRWGLQNEQFF
TGTGCCTGGAGATGGGGACTGCAAAATGAGCAGTTCTTC
>TRBJ1-5|TRBV7-8|.|.
CASSSLAGDQPQHF
TGTGCCAGCAGTTCACTCGCAGGGGATCAGCCCCAGCATTTT
>TRBJ2-7|TRBV6-5|.|.
CASSRKNRKGNEQYF
TGTGCCAGCAGTCGTAAGAATAGGAAGGGGAACGAGCAGTACTTC
>TRBJ2-2|TRBV29-1|.|.
CSGRQFTGELFF
TGCAGCGGCAGACAGTTCACCGGGGAGCTGTTTTTT
>TRBJ1-3|TRBV5-1|TRBD1|.
CASSSMGQLFSGNTIYF
TGCGCCAGCAGCTCGATGGGACAGCTTTTTTCTGGAAACACCATATATTTT
>TRBJ2-7|TRBV7-9|.|.
CSSSPRSSYEQYF
TGTTCCAGCAGCCCGAGGAGCTCCTACGAGCAGTACTTC
>TRBJ2-7|TRBV13|TRBD2|.
CASSQRGGGSSYEQYF
TGTGCCAGCAGCCAACGTGGGGGGGGGAGCTCCTACGAGCAGTACTTC
>TRBJ1-2|TRBV7-9|TRBD1|.
CSSSLGQGSMYGYTF
TGTTCCAGCAGCCTAGGACAGGGGAGCATGTATGGCTACACCTTC
>TRBJ2-5|TRBV6-5|.|few
CASSYALARETQYF
TGTGCCAGCAGTTACGCACTAGCTAGGGAGACCCAGTACTTC
>TRBJ2-1|TRBV2|.|few
CASRTGTTYNEQFF
TGTGCCAGCAGGACCGGGACAACTTACAATGAGCAGTTCTTC
>TRBJ2-3|TRBV9|TRBD2|.
CASSVGTSGGRGDTQYF
TGTGCCAGCAGCGTAGGGACTAGCGGGGGTCGGGGGGATACGCAGTATTTT
>TRBJ2-7|TRBV7-9|.|few
CASSLASRTVDEQYF
TGTGCCAGCAGCTTAGCGTCAAGGACAGTGGACGAGCAGTACTTC
>TRBJ1-5|TRBV2|TRBD1|.
CASSAPLGTGDQPQHF
TGTGCCAGCAGCGCACCGCTTGGGACAGGGGATCAGCCCCAGCATTTT
>TRBJ1-2|TRBV6-1|.|few
CASWAIYGYTF
TGTGCCAGCTGGGCGATCTATGGCTACACCTTC
>TRBJ2-7|TRBV5-1|TRBD2|.
CASSSGLAGGLSYEQYF
TGCGCCAGCAGCTCGGGACTAGCGGGAGGCCTCTCCTACGAGCAGTACTTC
>TRBJ2-7|TRBV4-2|TRBD2|.
CASSQEEGLGVYEQYF
TGTGCCAGCAGCCAAGAAGAAGGACTAGGGGTCTACGAGCAGTACTTC
>TRBJ2-7|TRBV27|.|.
CASSSGFREQYF
TGTGCCAGCAGTTCAGGGTTTCGCGAGCAGTACTTC
>TRBJ2-7|TRBV10-2|TRBD2|.
CASSESDGTSGDEQYF
TGCGCCAGCAGTGAGTCAGATGGAACTAGCGGGGACGAGCAGTACTTC
>TRBJ1-4|TRBV10-2|.|.
CASSESQDRTSIPTNEKLFF
TGCGCCAGCAGTGAGTCTCAGGACAGAACATCGATTCCAACTAATGAAAAACTGTTTTTT
>TRBJ2-7|TRBV19|.|few
CASSSRSLRAAAYEQYF
TGTGCCAGTAGTAGCCGATCTTTGCGGGCCGCAGCCTACGAGCAGTACTTC
>TRBJ2-5|TRBV18|.|once
CASSRGHDETQYF
TGTGCCAGCTCACGGGGACACGACGAGACCCAGTACTTC
>TRBJ1-5|TRBV5-1|.|.
CASSLANREGQPQHF
TGCGCCAGCAGCTTGGCTAACAGGGAAGGCCAGCCCCAGCATTTT
>TRBJ2-7|TRBV5-1|.|.
CASSLVAGASYEQYF
TGCGCCAGCAGCTTGGTGGCGGGGGCCAGCTACGAGCAGTACTTC
>TRBJ1-1|TRBV10-3|TRBD1|few
CAIRETGDTEAFF
TGTGCCATCAGGGAGACAGGGGACACTGAAGCTTTCTTT
>TRBJ1-2|TRBV15|.|.
CATSRGGGNYGYTF
TGTGCCACCAGCAGAGGCGGAGGAAACTATGGCTACACCTTC
>TRBJ2-7|TRBV9|.|.
CASSVDPGYEQYF
TGTGCCAGCAGCGTAGATCCGGGCTACGAGCAGTACTTC
>TRBJ2-7|TRBV30|TRBD1|.
CAWSVRVGRGHGEQYF
TGTGCCTGGAGTGTACGTGTGGGCAGGGGGCATGGTGAGCAGTACTTC
>TRBJ2-2|TRBV5-6|TRBD2|.
CASSLDLGLAGANTGELFF
TGTGCCAGCAGCTTAGATCTGGGACTAGCGGGGGCGAACACCGGGGAGCTGTTTTTT
>TRBJ2-7|TRBV6-5|.|.
CASSSSRGPGGEQYF
TGTGCCAGCAGTTCCTCGAGAGGTCCTGGAGGCGAGCAGTACTTC
>TRBJ2-1|TRBV7-8|.|.
CASSPEYNEQFF
TGTGCCAGCTCTCCAGAATACAATGAGCAGTTCTTC
>TRBJ2-7|TRBV28|TRBD1|.
CAVSGTGTYEQYF
TGTGCCGTAAGTGGGACAGGGACCTACGAGCAGTACTTC
>TRBJ1-5|TRBV2|TRBD1|.
CASSRQGNSNQPQHF
TGTGCCAGCAGTCGACAGGGAAATAGCAATCAGCCCCAGCATTTT
>TRBJ2-1|TRBV7-3|TRBD2|.
CASSFRLASEQFF
TGTGCCAGCAGCTTCAGACTAGCAAGTGAGCAGTTCTTC
>TRBJ1-1|TRBV5-6|TRBD1|.
CASSVDRDTEAFF
TGTGCCAGCAGCGTGGACAGGGACACTGAAGCTTTCTTT
>TRBJ2-7|TRBV28|TRBD1|.
CASSLAGGNEQYF
TGTGCCAGCAGTTTAGCAGGGGGCAACGAGCAGTACTTC
>TRBJ1-1|TRBV7-3|.|.
CASQAGEMAEAFF
TGTGCCTCTCAAGCGGGGGAAATGGCTGAAGCTTTCTTT
>TRBJ2-1|TRBV28|.|.
CASSLQGDPYNEQFF
TGTGCCAGCAGTTTGCAGGGCGACCCCTACAATGAGCAGTTCTTC
>TRBJ2-7|TRBV10-2|TRBD1|.
CATSPGQAYEQYF
TGCGCCACCTCACCGGGACAGGCGTACGAGCAGTACTTC
>TRBJ1-1|TRBV5-1|.|.
CASSLAWLDTEAFF
TGCGCCAGCAGCTTGGCCTGGCTCGACACTGAAGCTTTCTTT
>TRBJ1-4|TRBV28|TRBD1|.
CASSPGGSGATNEKLFF
TGTGCCAGCAGCCCAGGGGGGTCCGGTGCAACTAATGAAAAACTGTTTTTT
>TRBJ1-6|TRBV19|.|.
CASSIGAQSPGQTPPLHF
TGTGCCAGTAGTATTGGGGCCCAATCTCCGGGACAAACGCCACCCCTCCACTTT
>TRBJ1-1|TRBV15|.|few
CATRFRTVNTEAFF
TGTGCCACCAGGTTTAGGACAGTGAACACTGAAGCTTTCTTT
>TRBJ1-1|TRBV5-1|.|.
CASSSGTLNTEAFF
TGCGCCAGCAGCTCCGGGACACTCAACACTGAAGCTTTCTTT
>TRBJ1-2|TRBV5-6|.|few
CASSQTGTLTNYGYTF
TGTGCCAGCAGCCAGACCGGGACACTTACTAACTATGGCTACACCTTC
>TRBJ1-1|TRBV5-1|TRBD1|.
CASSLGGDRAYSEAFF
TGCGCCAGCAGCTTGGGAGGGGACAGAGCGTACTCTGAAGCTTTCTTT
>TRBJ1-1|TRBV4-3|.|.
CASSQGGRPGTEAFF
TGCGCCAGCAGCCAAGGAGGCAGGCCGGGGACTGAAGCTTTCTTT
>TRBJ1-1|TRBV15|.|.
CATSRVEGLLNTEAFF
TGTGCCACCAGCAGAGTGGAGGGGCTCCTGAACACTGAAGCTTTCTTT
>TRBJ2-7|TRBV27|TRBD1|.
CASRADRGTRIWEQYF
TGTGCCAGCAGAGCAGACAGGGGCACTCGTATTTGGGAGCAGTACTTC
>TRBJ2-2|TRBV28|.|.
CASLRGGSTGELFF
TGTGCCAGCCTTAGGGGGGGTAGCACCGGGGAGCTGTTTTTT
>TRBJ2-1|TRBV6-5|.|.
CASGWGVSYNEQFF
TGTGCCAGTGGGTGGGGGGTCTCCTACAATGAGCAGTTCTTC
>TRBJ2-7|TRBV7-9|TRBD1|.
CSSSTRTGIDEQYF
TGTTCCAGCAGCACCAGGACAGGGATAGACGAGCAGTACTTC
>TRBJ1-2|TRBV6-5|TRBD1|.
CASSTTGEVDGYTF
TGTGCCAGCAGTACGACAGGGGAAGTGGATGGCTACACCTTC
>TRBJ2-2|TRBV2|TRBD2|.
CASSDPSGGADGELFF
TGTGCCAGCAGTGACCCTAGCGGGGGGGCAGACGGGGAGCTGTTTTTT
>TRBJ2-4|TRBV11-2|TRBD1|.
CASSLVRGRLENIQYF
TGTGCCAGCAGCTTAGTTAGGGGGCGCCTTGAAAACATTCAGTACTTC
>TRBJ1-2|TRBV5-1|.|.
CASSLSETGYGYTF
TGCGCCAGCAGCTTATCCGAGACAGGCTATGGCTACACCTTC
>TRBJ2-2|TRBV10-3|TRBD1|.
CAIRGRQGATGELFF
TGTGCCATCAGGGGGCGGCAGGGGGCAACCGGGGAGCTGTTTTTT
>TRBJ1-2|TRBV4-3|TRBD1|.
CASSQGTGQGSYGYTF
TGCGCCAGCAGCCAAGGCACGGGACAGGGGAGCTATGGCTACACCTTC
>TRBJ1-1|TRBV27|.|.
CASSLTENTEAFF
TGTGCCAGCAGTCTGACAGAGAACACTGAAGCTTTCTTT
>TRBJ2-1|TRBV5-3|TRBD1|once
CARSQPRRQGINEQFF
TGTGCCAGAAGCCAACCCCGGCGACAGGGTATCAATGAGCAGTTCTTC
>TRBJ2-5|TRBV6-1|TRBD2|.
CASKPSGSLEQYF
TGTGCCAGCAAACCTAGCGGGAGTTTGGAGCAGTACTTC